This T cell receptor beta chain was identified during a study of blood T cell repertoires in COVID-19 (dated by TCRdb to about 2020). In terms of the full investigation: Collaborator samples came from the United States, Italy and Spain and covered acute and convalescent phases of COVID-19. Nearly every sample came with metadata listing a de-identified subject ID, COVID-19 status, age in years and sex. The prospective study material was composed of cDNA or gDNA derived from T cells, B-cell-depleted T cells, or PBMCs. The repertoires were released in a freely available public database meant as a resource for research on the immune response to SARS-CoV-2. The samples were drawn from two sources: the first 160 participants of the ongoing ImmuneRACE study, and 1,254 subjects contributed by 6 global collaborators. HLA class I and class II types, where available, came from metadata supplied by the sample provider rather than from assay-based typing. The dataset comprised deeply sampled blood TCRbeta repertoires from subjects exposed to, actively infected with, or recovered from COVID-19. Points the paper makes about the study in general: The quantity of clinical and demographic metadata differed by source and by participant and was supplied without curation.

As concerns this clone: Its antigen is not yet known. Within one base of it there is no much larger clone, and no base qualities were kept.

Germline trimming: 3 bases from V, 0 bases from J; junction bases outside gene matches: 0. From its cysteine to its phenylalanine, the CDR3 spans 14 amino acids. The sequence is cut down to CDR3 DNA, 42 bases in frame from base 1. As encoded in the germline V gene (reference sequence), CDR1 is GTSNPN while CDR2 is SVGIG. TCRbeta CDR3 regions were amplified from genomic DNA by means of the immunoSEQ Assay, a bias-controlled multiplex PCR. For the original study's pipeline: Nucleated cell counts per sample were estimated from amplification of reference gene primers within the assay. To quantify the absolute abundance of each unique TCRbeta CDR3 rearrangement, sequence reads were collapsed and filtered. For each sample, productive Simpson clonality was calculated as the square root of Simpson's diversity index over productive rearrangements. TCRdb's version of the immuneACCESS table is confined to in-frame rearrangements and falls short of the full clone set. An unresolved V gene accounts for under half of the shortfall where checked; the remainder is of unknown origin. The DNA gave D and trimming, while V, J and clone size come from that table. The sample table shows 290,000 or so clones, and approximately 92% are seen once. The top ten constitute 1.1% of the sample.

Participants in the prospective study were aged 18 to 89 years, lived in about two dozen United States geographic areas, and enrolled through a virtual design. Cohort assignment in the prospective study relied on participant-reported clinical history from a screening survey and a study questionnaire. Recovered participants in ImmuneRACE Cohort 3 were defined as having two consecutive negative NP/OP PCR tests, clearance from a healthcare professional, or resolution of symptoms. In the prospective study, whole blood, serum and a nasopharyngeal or oropharyngeal swab were collected from each participant by mobile phlebotomists. Prospective study participants could optionally give additional blood draws and questionnaires over a 2-month period. Before DNA extraction, blood samples from the prospective study were shipped at room temperature or frozen.

Specimen: PBMCs or T cells enriched from blood (not recorded which). The rearrangement joined TRBV30 to TRBJ2-7; 12 central bases correspond to TRBD2. The origin of this receptor is a woman aged 30 to 39 who had recovered from COVID-19. The DNA reads as follows: TGTGCCTGGAGGACTAGCGGGAGCTCCTACGAGCAGTACTTC. This is translated as CAWRTSGSSYEQYF.